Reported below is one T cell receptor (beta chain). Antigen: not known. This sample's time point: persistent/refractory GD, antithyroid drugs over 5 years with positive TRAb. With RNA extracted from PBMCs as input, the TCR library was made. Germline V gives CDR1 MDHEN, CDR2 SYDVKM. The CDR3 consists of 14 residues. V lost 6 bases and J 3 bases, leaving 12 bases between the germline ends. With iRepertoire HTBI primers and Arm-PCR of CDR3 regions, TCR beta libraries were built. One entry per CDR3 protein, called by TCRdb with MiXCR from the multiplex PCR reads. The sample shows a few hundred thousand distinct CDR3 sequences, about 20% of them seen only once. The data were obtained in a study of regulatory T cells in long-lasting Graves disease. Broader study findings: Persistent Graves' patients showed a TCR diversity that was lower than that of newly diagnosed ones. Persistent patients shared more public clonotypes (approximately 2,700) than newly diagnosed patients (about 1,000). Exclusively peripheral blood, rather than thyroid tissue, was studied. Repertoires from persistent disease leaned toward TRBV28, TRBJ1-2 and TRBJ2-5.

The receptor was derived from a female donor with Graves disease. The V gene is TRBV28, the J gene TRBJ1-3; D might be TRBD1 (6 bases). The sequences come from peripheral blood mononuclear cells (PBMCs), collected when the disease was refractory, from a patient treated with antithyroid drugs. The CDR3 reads CASRGGPDGNTIYF. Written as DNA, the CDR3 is TGTGCCAGCAGGGGGGGCCCGGATGGAAACACCATATATTTT.